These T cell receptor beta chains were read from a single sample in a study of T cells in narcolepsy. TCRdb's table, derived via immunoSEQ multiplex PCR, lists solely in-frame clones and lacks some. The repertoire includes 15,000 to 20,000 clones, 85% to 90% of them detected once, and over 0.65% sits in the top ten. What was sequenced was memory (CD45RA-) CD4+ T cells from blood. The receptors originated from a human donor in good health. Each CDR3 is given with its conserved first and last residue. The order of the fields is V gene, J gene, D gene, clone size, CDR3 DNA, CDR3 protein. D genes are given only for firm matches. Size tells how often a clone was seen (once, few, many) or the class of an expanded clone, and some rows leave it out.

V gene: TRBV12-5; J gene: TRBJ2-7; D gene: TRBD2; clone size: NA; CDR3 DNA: TGTGCTAGTGGTCCTCGCGGGGGACTAGTTTCCTACGAGCAGTACTTC; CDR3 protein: CASGPRGGLVSYEQYF
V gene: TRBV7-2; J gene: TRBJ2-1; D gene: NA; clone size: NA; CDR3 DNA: TGTGCCAGCGGCACCCGATGGCAAAACAATGAGCAGTTCTTC; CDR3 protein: CASGTRWQNNEQFF
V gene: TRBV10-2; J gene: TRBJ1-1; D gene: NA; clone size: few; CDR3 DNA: TGCGCCAGCGGGGCCGGCAGGGCGAACACTGAAGCTTTCTTT; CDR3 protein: CASGAGRANTEAFF
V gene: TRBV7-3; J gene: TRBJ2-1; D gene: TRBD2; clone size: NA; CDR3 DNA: TGTGCCAGCAGCAAACGGAAGCGGGACTACAATGAGCAGTTCTTC; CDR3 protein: CASSKRKRDYNEQFF
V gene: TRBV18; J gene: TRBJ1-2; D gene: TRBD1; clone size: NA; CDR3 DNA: TGTGCCAGCTCCCTCTCAGCCGGGACAGGGGTCTATGGCTACACCTTC; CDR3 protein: CASSLSAGTGVYGYTF
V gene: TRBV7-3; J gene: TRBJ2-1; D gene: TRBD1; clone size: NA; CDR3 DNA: TGTGCCAGCAGCGAAAGGGACAGGGGGCGAGGGGAGCAGTTCTTC; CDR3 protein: CASSERDRGRGEQFF
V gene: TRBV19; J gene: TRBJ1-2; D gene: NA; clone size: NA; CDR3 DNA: TGTGCCAGTAGTACCGGGAGTCGTTATGGCTACACCTTC; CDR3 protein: CASSTGSRYGYTF
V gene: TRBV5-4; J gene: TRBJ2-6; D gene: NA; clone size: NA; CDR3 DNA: TGTGCCAGCAGCTCCCTGGCCCGTTTAGGCTCTGGGGCCAACGTCCTGACTTTC; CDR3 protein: CASSSLARLGSGANVLTF
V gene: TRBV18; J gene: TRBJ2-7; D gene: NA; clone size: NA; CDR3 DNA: TGTGCCAGCTCACCAACTCCCGGGAGCTCCTACGAGCAGTACTTC; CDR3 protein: CASSPTPGSSYEQYF
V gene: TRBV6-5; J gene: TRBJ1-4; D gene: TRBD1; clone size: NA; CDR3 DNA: TGTGCCAGCAGCAACAGGGGAACTAATGAAAAACTGTTTTTT; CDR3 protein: CASSNRGTNEKLFF
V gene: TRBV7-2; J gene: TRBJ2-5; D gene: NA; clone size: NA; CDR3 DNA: TGTGCCAGCAGTCTAAAGGCCAGGGAGGAGACCCAGTACTTC; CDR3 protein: CASSLKAREETQYF